This T cell receptor beta chain appears in the sequencing data of a study of cytomegalovirus exposure and HLA in healthy donors (dated by TCRdb to 2017 to 2019). As for the study more broadly: An earlier analysis of roughly 610 of the donors reported about 300 Gb of sequence data and 100 million to 120 million unique TCR beta sequences obtained from some 200 million T cells. Around 320 gigabases of sequencing data and tens of millions of unique TCR sequences were included in an early release covering under 650 HLA-typed donors. Among the approximately 430 genotyped donors, approximately 76% belonged to the genetic ancestry cluster associated with self-reported Caucasian donors. The study aimed to test whether signatures of past pathogen exposure could be identified by cataloging public T cell receptors. Using immunosequencing, the study profiled T cell repertoires from 550 to 750 subjects and related those repertoires to cytomegalovirus serostatus. Besides the first cohort of roughly 660 subjects, a separate validation cohort made up of roughly 120 different subjects was used. The study combined high-throughput TCR immunosequencing, statistical association of individual TCRs with disease status, and machine learning to predict cytomegalovirus infection status. A later analysis re-examined previously published TCR beta repertoires from several hundred donors and added high-resolution HLA genotyping to investigate patterns of TCR occurrence. Rather than drawing on any new phenotypic data, the later analysis identified candidate immune exposures from TCR beta sequences and the way those sequences occurred across donors. In an earlier analysis of more than 550 of the donors, high-throughput TCR beta sequencing was used to judge whether each TCR beta V gene segment behaved as functional or pseudogenic. Donor age, sex, ethnicity and CMV serostatus were compiled together with the repertoire data. In a later genetic analysis, genome-wide SNP genotypes for about three fifths of the 666 donors were used, and that subset was treated as a discovery cohort. All discovery cohort repertoires had been generated on a single sequencing platform. HLA typing included class I and class II loci at four-digit resolution. Typing coverage differed by locus: A, B, C, DRB1 and DQB1 were typed in about 629-640 donors, DQA1 in about 560, DPA1 in some 610, and DPB1 in 400 to 480. Roughly five DR-DQ haplotypes were handled as single units for association and clustering because linkage in the cohort was strong. Across around 400 genotyped donors of the cohort, an average of about 240,000 unique TCR beta nucleotide sequences per donor were sequenced, and roughly 17% of those sequences were non-productive. Paper-wide results and their limitations: In an earlier analysis of about 540 of the donors, most TCR beta V segments were observed in productive rearrangements about 90% or about 30% of the time, broadly matching IMGT annotations. Specific HLA alleles were associated with 16,951 TCR beta sequences at a false discovery rate of 0.05 in a later analysis. The study gave a list of about 160 TCR beta chains associated with cytomegalovirus. The earlier analysis of about 600 of the donors excluded roughly 17 rarely observed V segments, including chromosome 9 orphons, because counts were too low. In a later analysis, most CMV-associated TCR beta chains were found to appear HLA-restricted, with HLA associations seemingly driven largely by CMV exposure. A later genetic analysis reported fewer N-insertions in productive TCRs among donors in an Asian-associated ancestry cluster than the roughly 640-donor mean. In a later analysis, the rate of TCR association differed among HLA loci, with DRB1 alleles having the most associated TCRs and HLA-C alleles having the fewest. In both the original and validation cohorts, the classifier was reported to diagnose cytomegalovirus status with high specificity and sensitivity. The sequencing pipeline was judged likely to have produced a cluster of highly shared sequence variants as a technical artifact. The 87-base-pair reads could not distinguish some IMGT-functional V segments, including TRBV6-2 and TRBV6-3, so those segments were excluded. Because HLA typing was unavailable for some donors at each locus, only the typed subset was used in association tests. A few of the identified cytomegalovirus-associated TCR beta chains were confirmed in vitro to be specific for cytomegalovirus antigens. Strong co-occurrence of HLA alleles, especially DR and DQ, made assigning TCR associations to individual alleles difficult. A further reported finding was that TCR beta sequences accurately predicted the HLA-A and HLA-B alleles for most subjects in the first cohort. The only immune exposure information available for the cohort was CMV serostatus. The presence/absence analyses assumed that sequencing depth was roughly uniform across donors, and that assumption may not be true. A later analysis reported that several top co-occurrence clusters appeared linked to parvovirus B19, influenza, CMV and Epstein-Barr virus. Most TCR sequences were observed very rarely across donors, whereas some public TCRs were present in many individuals. An association between a missense DCLRE1C variant and V-gene and J-gene trimming of TCR beta chains was found in a later genetic analysis and replicated in an independent cohort. Correlated functional status among segregating V segments might be attributable to linkage disequilibrium, but an unknown experimental factor could not be ruled out. According to the authors, the approach could potentially be generalized to other disease states and immunological phenotypes. Only TCR beta chains were sequenced in this cohort, and the absence of alpha or paired-chain data limited detectable features. In a later analysis, HLA-associated TCR beta chains showed more clonal expansion and lower generation probabilities than non-associated chains that were equally common.

The receptor library was made with the immunoSEQ multiplex PCR assay. A mixture of 60 forward primers for TCR Vbeta segments and 13 reverse primers for TCR Jbeta segments was used in the multiplex PCR. Amplification of the CDR3 region of rearranged TCR beta genes was performed with a multiplex PCR assay on genomic DNA. On the Illumina HiSeq System, the amplified TCR beta libraries were sequenced as 87-base-pair reads. From the authors' description of their analysis: A later analysis counted approximately 74 million unique TCR beta chains across the approximately 700 repertoires, and roughly 9.9 million of these chains were shared by at least two donors. Raw reads were error-corrected and collapsed into unique sequences with a nearest-neighbor algorithm that merged closely related sequences to remove PCR and sequencing errors. Alignment of CDR3 sequences to IMGT reference sequences was used to assign V, D and J gene segments. For a sequence to be retained, a match of at least six nucleotides was required to both a V gene segment and a J gene segment. A rearrangement was called productive if the CDR3 had no stop codons and remained in frame with V and J, and every other rearrangement was called non-productive. Following IMGT convention, CDR3 was defined as the stretch from the second conserved V-encoded cysteine to the conserved J-encoded phenylalanine. Sequences without an unambiguous match to a single V gene segment were excluded from the earlier analysis of about 640 of the donors. In an earlier analysis of 587 of the donors, V segments were called functional above 56.7% productive rearrangements and were called segregating when the between-donor standard deviation exceeded 5%. A statistical classification framework was developed to diagnose cytomegalovirus status using the catalog of TCR beta chain sequences. A later analysis assigned V and J genes by comparing TCR nucleotide sequences with IMGT/GENE-DB human TR gene sequences. A later analysis assigned CDR3 sequences and most-parsimonious VDJ recombination scenarios with the TCRdist pipeline. In a later analysis, each TCR beta chain was defined by its CDR3 amino acid sequence together with its V-gene family, and reads without a unique V-gene family were excluded. As a way to deal with suspected cross-contamination and a sequencing artifact, a later analysis dropped approximately 590 nucleotide sequences that were highly shared and had low generation probability. In a later analysis, a clonal expansion index was calculated for each public chain from normalized within-repertoire ranks of inferred template counts. In a later analysis, generation probabilities were computed with a VDJ recombination model fitted to out-of-frame rearrangements, and the resulting probabilities were checked against IGoR. In a later analysis, hypergeometric tests were used to score TCR-TCR, TCR-HLA and TCR-CMV co-occurrence, with a repertoire-size bias correction applied to TCR pairs. A later analysis estimated false discovery rates by permuting HLA or CMV assignments 20 times. A later analysis grouped co-occurring TCRs with DBSCAN, adding TCRdist sequence similarity when clustering within HLA-allele-positive subsets. Repertoires with fewer than 30,000 or more than 120,000 public chains were left out of co-occurrence clustering, as were a handful of repertoires with anomalous nucleotide sharing. TCRdb provides this immuneACCESS table in a form limited to in-frame rearrangements. Some clones are lacking; in checked studies, under half of them reflect an unresolved V gene, and why the rest are absent is not known. V and J calls and clone size follow that table, whereas D and trimming were derived from the DNA. This sample has more than 150,000 clones in its table, and roughly four fifths of those were observed once. The ten most abundant clones make up around 2.1% of the sample.

The junction shows trimming of 6 bases on V and 6 bases on J, plus 10 bases between the germline ends. Counted from cysteine to phenylalanine, this CDR3 has 11 amino acids. Only the CDR3 DNA stays, 33 bases, in frame from base 1. Sequences DFQATT (CDR1) and SNEGSKA (CDR2) are obtained from the germline V gene (reference sequence). In total, approximately 700 healthy bone marrow donors made up the cohort. At the time of sampling, every cohort member was nominally healthy, though immune exposures that went unrecorded were likely present. The donor was CMV seropositive and belonged to the group of 250 to 300 seropositive cohort members. A peripheral blood sample was collected from each donor, and TCR beta sequencing was performed on peripheral blood mononuclear cells. The Qiagen DNeasy Blood Extraction Kit was used to extract genomic DNA from the blood cell samples. Remarks on this clone: Its antigen specificity is not known. No quality values exist for individual bases; no much larger clone is one base distant.

The sequencing sample was made of PBMCs. This receptor chain uses TRBV20-1 and TRBJ2-3; a tentative D match to TRBD1 spans 6 bases. This sequence originates from a young woman in good health and CMV-seropositive. The nucleotide sequence reads as follows: TGCAGTGCCGGAGGACAGGATACGCAGTATTTT. Its protein product is CSAGGQDTQYF.